This TCR beta chain was recovered during a study of cytomegalovirus exposure and HLA in healthy donors. Researchers ran the PCR with 60 Vbeta and 13 Jbeta primers. Here immunoSEQ multiplex PCR was the method, and the copy in TCRdb shows in-frame clones only, minus some. The top ten clones hold more than 2% of a sample with about 160,000 clones, around 83% of them seen once. Overall study results and limits: Some public TCRs appeared in many individuals, while most sequences were rare.

Note on this clone: The antigen is undetermined.

This receptor was identified in a man between 18 and 35 years old in good health and CMV-seropositive. The sequenced sample was PBMCs.

The CDR3 region is CASSPTGGRDEQYF. The CDR3 nucleotides are TGTGCCAGCAGCCCTACAGGGGGTCGGGACGAGCAGTACTTC. The gene calls are TRBV7-2 and TRBJ2-7; 8 bases align to TRBD1. Looked up from germline, CDR1 is SGHTA and CDR2 is FQGNSA. With V trimmed by 5 bases and J by 5 bases, 8 bases remained unmatched. The CDR3 loop spans 14 amino acids.